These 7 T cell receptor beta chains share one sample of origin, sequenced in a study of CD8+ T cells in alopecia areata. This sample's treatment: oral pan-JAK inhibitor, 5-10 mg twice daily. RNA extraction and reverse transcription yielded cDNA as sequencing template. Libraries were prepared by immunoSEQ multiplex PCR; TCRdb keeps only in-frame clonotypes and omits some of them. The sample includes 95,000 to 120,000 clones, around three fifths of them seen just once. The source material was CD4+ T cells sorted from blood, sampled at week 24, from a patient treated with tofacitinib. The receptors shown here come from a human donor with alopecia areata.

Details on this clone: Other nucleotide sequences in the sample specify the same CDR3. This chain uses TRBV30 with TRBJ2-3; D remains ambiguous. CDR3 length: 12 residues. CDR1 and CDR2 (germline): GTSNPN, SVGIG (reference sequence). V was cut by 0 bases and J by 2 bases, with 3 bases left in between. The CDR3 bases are TGTGCCTGGAGTGTCCTCACAGATACGCAGTATTTT. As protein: CAWSVLTDTQYF.

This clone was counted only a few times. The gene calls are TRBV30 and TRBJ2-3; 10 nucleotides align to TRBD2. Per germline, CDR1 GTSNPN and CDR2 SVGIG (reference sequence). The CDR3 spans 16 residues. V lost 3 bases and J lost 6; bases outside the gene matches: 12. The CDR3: CAWRSESGGARDTQYF. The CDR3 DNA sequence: TGTGCCTGGAGATCCGAGAGCGGGGGGGCCCGGGATACGCAGTATTTT.

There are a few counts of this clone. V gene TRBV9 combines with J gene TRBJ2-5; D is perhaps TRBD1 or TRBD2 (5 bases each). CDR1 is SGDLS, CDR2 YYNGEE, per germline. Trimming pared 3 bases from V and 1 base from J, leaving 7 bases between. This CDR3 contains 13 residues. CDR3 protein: CASSAGAQETQYF. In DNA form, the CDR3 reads TGTGCCAGCAGCGCCGGGGCCCAAGAGACCCAGTACTTC. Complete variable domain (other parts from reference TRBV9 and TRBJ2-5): DSGVTQTPKHLITATGQRVTLRCSPRSGDLSVYWYQQSLDQGLQFLIQYYNGEERAKGNILERFSAQQFPDLHSELNLSSLELGDSALYFCASSAGAQETQYFGPGTRLLVL.

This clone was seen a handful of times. This CDR3 is CASSLGETDTQYF. The CDR3 nucleotides are TGCGCCAGCAGCTTAGGGGAGACAGATACGCAGTATTTT. V is TRBV5-1 and J is TRBJ2-3; D assignment may be TRBD1 or TRBD2 (5 bases each). CDR1 SGHRS and CDR2 YFSETQ come from the germline V gene. The V gene lost 2 bases and the J gene lost 3 bases, with 7 bases spanning the gap. This CDR3 has 13 amino acids.

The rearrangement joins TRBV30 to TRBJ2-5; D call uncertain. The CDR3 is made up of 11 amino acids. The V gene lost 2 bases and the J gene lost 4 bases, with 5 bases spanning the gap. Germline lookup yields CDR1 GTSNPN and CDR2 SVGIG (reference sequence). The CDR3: CAWSSRETQYF. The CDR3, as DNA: TGTGCCTGGAGTTCGAGAGAGACCCAGTACTTC.

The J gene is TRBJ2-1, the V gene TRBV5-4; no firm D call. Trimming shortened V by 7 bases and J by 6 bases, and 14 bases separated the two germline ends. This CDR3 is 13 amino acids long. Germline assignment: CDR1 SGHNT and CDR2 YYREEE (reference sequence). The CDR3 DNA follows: TGTGCCAGCGCGCCCCGTACTTCCAATGAGCAGTTCTTC. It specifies CASAPRTSNEQFF. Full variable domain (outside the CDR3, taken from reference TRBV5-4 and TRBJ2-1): ETGVTQSPTHLIKTRGQQVTLRCSSQSGHNTVSWYQQALGQGPQFIFQYYREEENGRGNFPPRFSGLQFPNYSSELNVNALELDDSALYLCASAPRTSNEQFFGPGTRLTVL.

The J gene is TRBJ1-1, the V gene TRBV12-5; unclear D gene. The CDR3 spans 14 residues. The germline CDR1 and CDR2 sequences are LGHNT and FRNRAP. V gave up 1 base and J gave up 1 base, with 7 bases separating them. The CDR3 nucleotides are TGTGCTAGTGGTTTGGGACTCCCGAACACTGAAGCTTTCTTT. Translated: CASGLGLPNTEAFF.